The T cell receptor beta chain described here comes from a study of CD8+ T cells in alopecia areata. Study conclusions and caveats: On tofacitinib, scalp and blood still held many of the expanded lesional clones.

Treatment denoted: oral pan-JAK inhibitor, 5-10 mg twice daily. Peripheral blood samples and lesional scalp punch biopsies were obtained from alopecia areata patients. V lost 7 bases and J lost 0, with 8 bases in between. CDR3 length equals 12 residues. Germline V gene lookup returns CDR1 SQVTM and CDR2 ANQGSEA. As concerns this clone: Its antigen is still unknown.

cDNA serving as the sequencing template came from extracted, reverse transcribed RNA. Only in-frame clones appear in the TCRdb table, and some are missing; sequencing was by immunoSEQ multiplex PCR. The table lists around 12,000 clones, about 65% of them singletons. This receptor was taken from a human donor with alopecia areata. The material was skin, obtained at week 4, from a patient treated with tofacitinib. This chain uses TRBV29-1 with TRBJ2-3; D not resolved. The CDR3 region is CSAKTSTDTQYF. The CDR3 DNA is TGCAGCGCCAAGACTAGCACAGATACGCAGTATTTT.